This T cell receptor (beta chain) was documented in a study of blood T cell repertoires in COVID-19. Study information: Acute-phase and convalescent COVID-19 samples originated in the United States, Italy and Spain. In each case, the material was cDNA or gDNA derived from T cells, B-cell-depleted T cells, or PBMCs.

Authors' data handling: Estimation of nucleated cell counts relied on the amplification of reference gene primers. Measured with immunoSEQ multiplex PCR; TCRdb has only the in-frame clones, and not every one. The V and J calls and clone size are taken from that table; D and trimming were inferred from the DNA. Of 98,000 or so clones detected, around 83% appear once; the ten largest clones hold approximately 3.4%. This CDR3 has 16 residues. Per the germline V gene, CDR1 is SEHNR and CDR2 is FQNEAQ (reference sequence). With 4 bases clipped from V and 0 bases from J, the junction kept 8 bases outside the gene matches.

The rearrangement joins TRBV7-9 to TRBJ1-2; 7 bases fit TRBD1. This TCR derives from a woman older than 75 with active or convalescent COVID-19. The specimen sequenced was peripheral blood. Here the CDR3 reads CASSYSGTVANYGYTF. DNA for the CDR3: TGTGCCAGCAGCTATTCCGGGACAGTAGCTAACTATGGCTACACCTTC.